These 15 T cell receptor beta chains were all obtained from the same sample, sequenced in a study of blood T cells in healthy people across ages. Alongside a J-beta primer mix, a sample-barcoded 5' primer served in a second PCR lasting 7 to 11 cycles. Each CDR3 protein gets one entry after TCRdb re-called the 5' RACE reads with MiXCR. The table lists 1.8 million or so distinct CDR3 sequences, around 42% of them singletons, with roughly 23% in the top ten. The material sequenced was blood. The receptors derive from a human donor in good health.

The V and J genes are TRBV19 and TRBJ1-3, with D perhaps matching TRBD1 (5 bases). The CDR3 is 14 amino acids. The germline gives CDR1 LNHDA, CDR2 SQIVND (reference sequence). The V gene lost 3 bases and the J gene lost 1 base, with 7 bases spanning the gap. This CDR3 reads CASSIGASGNTIYF. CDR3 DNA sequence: TGTGCCAGTAGTATCGGGGCTTCTGGAAACACCATATATTTT.

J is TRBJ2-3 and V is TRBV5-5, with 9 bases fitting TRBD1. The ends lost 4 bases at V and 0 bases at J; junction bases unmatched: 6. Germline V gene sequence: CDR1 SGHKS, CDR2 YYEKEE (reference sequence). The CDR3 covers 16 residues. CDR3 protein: CASSGQQGASTDTQYF. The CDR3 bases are TGTGCCAGCAGCGGACAACAGGGGGCGAGCACAGATACGCAGTATTTT.

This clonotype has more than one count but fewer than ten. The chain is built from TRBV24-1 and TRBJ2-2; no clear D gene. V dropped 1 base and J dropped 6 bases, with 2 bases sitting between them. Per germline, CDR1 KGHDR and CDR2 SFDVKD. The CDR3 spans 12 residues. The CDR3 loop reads CATSDFPGELFF. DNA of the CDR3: TGTGCCACCAGTGATTTCCCCGGGGAGCTGTTTTTT.

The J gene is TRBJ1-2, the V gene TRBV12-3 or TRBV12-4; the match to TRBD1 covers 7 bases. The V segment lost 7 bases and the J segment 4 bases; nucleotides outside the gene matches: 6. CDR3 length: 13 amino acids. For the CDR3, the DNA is TGTGCCAGCACCTCGACAGGGACCTATGGCTACACCTTC. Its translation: CASTSTGTYGYTF.

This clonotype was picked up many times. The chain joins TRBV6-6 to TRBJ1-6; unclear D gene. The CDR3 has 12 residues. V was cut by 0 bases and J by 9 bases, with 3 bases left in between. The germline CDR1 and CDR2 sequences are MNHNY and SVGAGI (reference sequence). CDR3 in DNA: TGTGCCAGCAGTTACTCGACTTCACCCCTCCACTTT. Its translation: CASSYSTSPLHF.

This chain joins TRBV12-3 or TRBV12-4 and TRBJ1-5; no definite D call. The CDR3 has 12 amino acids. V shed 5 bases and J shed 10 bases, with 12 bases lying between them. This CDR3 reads CASSPTPSPQHF. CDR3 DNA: TGTGCCAGCAGTCCCACCCCCAGTCCCCAGCATTTT.

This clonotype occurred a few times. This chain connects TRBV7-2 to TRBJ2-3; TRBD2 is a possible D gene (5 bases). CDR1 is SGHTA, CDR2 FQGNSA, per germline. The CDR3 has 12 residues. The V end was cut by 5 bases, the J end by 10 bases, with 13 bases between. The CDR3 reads CASSPPGSAQYF. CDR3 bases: TGTGCCAGCAGCCCCCCGGGGAGTGCGCAGTATTTT.

The CDR3 region is CASSTGTAGVKTQYF. CDR3 DNA: TGTGCCAGCAGTACCGGGACCGCCGGGGTTAAGACCCAGTACTTC. This chain links TRBV6-5 with TRBJ2-7, with D perhaps assigned TRBD1 or TRBD2 (5 bases each). The end of the DNA is better explained by TRBJ2-5, so the J call may be wrong. The CDR3 has 15 amino acids. Germline-derived CDR1 and CDR2 are MNHEY and SVGAGI.

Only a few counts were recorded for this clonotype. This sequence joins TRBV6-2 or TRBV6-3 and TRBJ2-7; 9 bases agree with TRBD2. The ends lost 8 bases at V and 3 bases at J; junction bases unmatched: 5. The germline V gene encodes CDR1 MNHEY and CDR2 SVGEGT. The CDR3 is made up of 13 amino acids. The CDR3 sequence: CASRQTSGYEQYF. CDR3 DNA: TGTGCCAGCCGTCAGACTAGCGGCTACGAGCAGTACTTC.

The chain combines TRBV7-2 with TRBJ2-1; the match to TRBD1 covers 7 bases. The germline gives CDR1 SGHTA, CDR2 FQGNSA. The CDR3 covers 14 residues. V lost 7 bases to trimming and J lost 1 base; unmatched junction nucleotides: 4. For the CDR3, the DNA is TGTGCCAGCAACAAGGACAGGTCCTACAATGAGCAGTTCTTC. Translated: CASNKDRSYNEQFF.

DNA of the CDR3: TGTGCCAGCAGTTACCCAGGGCAGAAGCGGAATCAGCCCCAGCATTTT. Translation: CASSYPGQKRNQPQHF. The chain links TRBV6-6 to TRBJ1-5; D perhaps matches TRBD1 (5 bases). CDR1 and CDR2 from the germline V gene are MNHNY and SVGAGI (reference sequence). The CDR3 contains 16 residues. Deletions cut 2 bases from V and 4 bases from J, with 15 bases between.

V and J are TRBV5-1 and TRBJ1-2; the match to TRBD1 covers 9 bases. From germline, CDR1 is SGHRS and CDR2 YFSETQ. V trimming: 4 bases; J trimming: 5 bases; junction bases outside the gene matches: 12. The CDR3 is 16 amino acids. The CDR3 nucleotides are TGCGCCAGCAGCGAACCGGGACAGGGAGGGAAATATGGCTACACCTTC. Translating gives CASSEPGQGGKYGYTF. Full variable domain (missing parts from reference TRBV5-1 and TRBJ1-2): KAGVTQTPRYLIKTRGQQVTLSCSPISGHRSVSWYQQTPGQGLQFLFEYFSETQRNKGNFPGRFSGRQFSNSRSEMNVSTLELGDSALYLCASSEPGQGGKYGYTFGSGTRLTVV.

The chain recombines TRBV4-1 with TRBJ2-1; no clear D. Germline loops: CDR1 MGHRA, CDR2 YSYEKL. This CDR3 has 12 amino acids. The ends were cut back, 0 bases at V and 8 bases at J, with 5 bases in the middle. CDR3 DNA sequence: TGCGCCAGCAGCCAAGATCACTATGAGCAGTTCTTC. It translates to CASSQDHYEQFF.

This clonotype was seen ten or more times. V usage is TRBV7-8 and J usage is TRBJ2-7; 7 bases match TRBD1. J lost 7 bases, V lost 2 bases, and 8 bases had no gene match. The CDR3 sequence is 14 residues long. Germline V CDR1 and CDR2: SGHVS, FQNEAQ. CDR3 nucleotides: TGTGCCAGCAGCTTACGAAAAGGGGGCTTGGAGCAGTACTTC. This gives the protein CASSLRKGGLEQYF.

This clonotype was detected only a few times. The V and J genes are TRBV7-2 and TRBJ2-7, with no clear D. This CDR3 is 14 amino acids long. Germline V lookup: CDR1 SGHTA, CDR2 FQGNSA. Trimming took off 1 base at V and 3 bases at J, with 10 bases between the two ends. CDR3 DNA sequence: TGTGCCAGCAGCTTAGGGGAAGAACACTACGAGCAGTACTTC. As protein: CASSLGEEHYEQYF.